Presented here are 25 T cell receptor beta chains from one specimen sequenced in a study of vaccination and CD4 T cells after COVID-19 (dated by TCRdb to the early 2020s). What this sample's treatment or condition label stands for: roughly 11-day PBMC culture with coronavirus spike peptide pools or control peptides (ViraFEST assay). Libraries came from PCR. TCRdb shows the sequencer as Illumina iSeq 100. DNA from cultured CD4+ T cells underwent TCR sequencing with the Oncomine TCR Beta short-read assay at the Johns Hopkins FTIC core. Using fastp at Q25 and MiXCR, TCRdb reprocessed the public reads and kept productive beta chains. Every CDR3 protein is listed once, alongside the most common genes and DNA of its rows. For this sample the table gives approximately 12,000 distinct CDR3 sequences, of which 30% were detected only once. The ten largest clones take up around 22% of the sample. Their specific antigens are unknown.

The specimen sequenced was cultured CD4+ T cells from blood. The receptors were gathered from a human donor with COVID-19.

The chain is built from TRBV19 and TRBJ1-3, with D hard to call. This CDR3 comprises 15 residues. Between the trimmed V and J ends, which lost 3 bases and 0 bases, there was a span of 9 bases. The germline V gene encodes CDR1 LNHDA and CDR2 SQIVND (reference sequence). The CDR3 sequence is CASSISSRSGNTIYF. The CDR3 nucleotides read TGTGCCAGTAGTATTTCCTCCCGCTCTGGAAACACCATATATTTT.

This clonotype was detected only a few times. This chain connects TRBV12-3 or TRBV12-4 to TRBJ1-1; D unresolved. The CDR3 is made up of 13 amino acids. V lost 3 bases to trimming and J lost 0 bases, with 5 bases between them. This CDR3 reads CASSFKLNTEAFF. The CDR3 DNA follows: TGTGCCAGCAGTTTTAAACTGAACACTGAAGCTTTCTTT.

In this sample, this clonotype turned up a few times. The CDR3 loop reads CASSLGRLSGNTIYF. In nucleotides, the CDR3 is TGTGCCAGCAGCTTAGGACGGCTATCTGGAAACACCATATATTTT. V gene TRBV7-9 combines with J gene TRBJ1-3; D ambiguous. Germline-derived CDR1 and CDR2 are SEHNR and FQNEAQ (reference sequence). The CDR3 extends over 15 amino acids. V was cut by 1 base and J by 1 base, with 8 bases left in between.

J is TRBJ2-1 and V is TRBV11-2; TRBD1 aligns across 8 bases. Germline V CDR1 and CDR2: SGHAT, FQNNGV. The V segment lost 6 bases and the J segment 2 bases; nucleotides outside the gene matches: 6. The CDR3 loop spans 15 amino acids. The CDR3 nucleotides are TGTGCCAGCAGACAGGACAGGGTGGCCTACAATGAGCAGTTCTTC. It specifies CASRQDRVAYNEQFF.

This clonotype appeared a few times. V gene TRBV18 combines with J gene TRBJ1-2; tentative D call: TRBD1 (6 bases). This CDR3 is built from 16 residues. The germline V gene has CDR1 KGHSH and CDR2 LQKENI. Trimming left V 2 bases short and J 5 bases short, with 18 bases between. CDR3 residues: CASSPFDRSGGYGYTF. The CDR3 DNA is TGTGCCAGCTCACCATTCGACAGGTCGGGGGGGTATGGCTACACCTTC.

The J gene is TRBJ1-2, the V gene TRBV6-2 or TRBV6-3; D is unclear. This CDR3 is built from 14 residues. V lost 6 bases, J lost 5 bases, and 16 bases lay in between. Germline CDR1 reads MNHEY; CDR2 reads SVGEGT. In DNA form, the CDR3 reads TGTGCCAGCAGCCCGGACCACCGCGAGTATGGCTACACCTTC. Amino acid sequence: CASSPDHREYGYTF.

V gene TRBV27 combines with J gene TRBJ2-2; 11 bases align to TRBD2. This CDR3 has 18 amino acids. J gave up 4 bases and V 2 bases, and 9 bases lay outside the gene matches. Germline V lookup: CDR1 MNHEY, CDR2 SMNVEV (reference sequence). CDR3 amino acids: CASSLQASGGPGTGELFF. The CDR3 DNA reads TGTGCCAGCAGTTTACAGGCTAGCGGGGGGCCTGGCACCGGGGAGCTGTTTTTT.

The gene calls are TRBV3-1 and TRBJ1-2, with D maybe TRBD1 (6 bases). V was clipped by 4 bases and J by 8 bases, with 20 bases between them. The CDR3 extends over 15 amino acids. Germline V gene data show CDR1 as LGHDT and CDR2 as YNNKEL (reference sequence). The CDR3 here is CASSRVDSMGGGYTF. Here the CDR3 DNA reads TGTGCCAGCAGCCGAGTGGACAGTATGGGAGGGGGCTACACCTTC.

The rearrangement joins TRBV20-1 to TRBJ2-3; the D gene could be TRBD1 or TRBD2 (6 bases each). V was clipped by 6 bases and J by 2 bases, with 15 bases between them. This CDR3 is built from 14 residues. Germline lookup yields CDR1 DFQATT and CDR2 SNEGSKA (reference sequence). The CDR3 DNA reads as TGCAGTGCGCCCAAGGGGGGCCACACAGATACGCAGTATTTT. Translation gives CSAPKGGHTDTQYF.

The V call is TRBV19, the J call TRBJ1-1; unclear D gene. V was clipped by 1 base and J by 1 base, with 7 bases between them. This CDR3 region has 14 residues. Germline CDR1 LNHDA, CDR2 SQIVND (reference sequence). CDR3 residues: CASSIGHQNTEAFF. The CDR3 DNA is TGTGCCAGTAGTATAGGACACCAGAACACTGAAGCTTTCTTT.

This clonotype was seen a few times. The V and J genes are TRBV10-2 and TRBJ1-5, with a possible D match to TRBD1 (5 bases). V lost 0 bases to trimming and J lost 1 base, with 7 bases between them. CDR3 size: 15 residues. Germline V lookup: CDR1 WSHSY, CDR2 SAAADI. Here the CDR3 reads CASSESGGSNQPQHF. In DNA form, the CDR3 reads TGCGCCAGCAGTGAGTCCGGGGGAAGCAATCAGCCCCAGCATTTT.

This clonotype was observed a few times. The J gene is TRBJ2-2, the V gene TRBV6-1, with TRBD1 matching over 8 bases. The CDR3 contains 16 residues. From germline, CDR1 is MNHNS and CDR2 SASEGT. After removal of 8 bases from V and 0 bases from J, the junction contained 8 bases not matched to a gene. CDR3 in amino acids: CASSLTGATNTGELFF. The DNA for the CDR3 is TGTGCCAGCTCCCTGACAGGGGCGACGAACACCGGGGAGCTGTTTTTT.

This chain joins TRBV6-4 and TRBJ1-2; D is ambiguous. Germline V CDR1 and CDR2: MRHNA, SNTAGT. The ends were cut back, 3 bases at V and 2 bases at J, with 7 bases in the middle. This CDR3 has 13 residues. The CDR3 protein is CASSESGNYGYTF. In DNA, the CDR3 is TGTGCCAGCAGTGAATCGGGGAACTATGGCTACACCTTC.

The chain links TRBV20-1 to TRBJ1-1, with a tentative D call TRBD1 (5 bases). This CDR3 region has 14 residues. Per the germline V gene, CDR1 is DFQATT and CDR2 is SNEGSKA (reference sequence). V was pared by 6 bases and J by 1 base, with 15 bases between. CDR3 sequence (DNA): TGCAGTGCCCCGAGGCCCGACAGGAACACTGAAGCTTTCTTT. Translated: CSAPRPDRNTEAFF.

This clonotype has a handful of counts. The rearrangement uses TRBV19 and TRBJ2-7; D perhaps matches TRBD2 (6 bases). CDR1 is LNHDA and CDR2 is SQIVND in the germline V gene (reference sequence). V was trimmed by 6 bases and J by 4 bases, leaving 7 bases between them. The CDR3 covers 11 residues. Written as DNA, the CDR3 is TGTGCCAGTAGCGGGGGTTACGAGCAGTACTTC. The encoded protein is CASSGGYEQYF.

V gene TRBV20-1 combines with J gene TRBJ1-6; 10 bases line up with TRBD1. With 6 bases clipped from V and 0 bases from J, the junction kept 2 bases outside the gene matches. The germline V gene has CDR1 DFQATT and CDR2 SNEGSKA (reference sequence). This CDR3 is built from 15 residues. Here the CDR3 DNA reads TGCAGTGCGGGACAGGGGAGCTCCTATAATTCACCCCTCCACTTT. Protein product: CSAGQGSSYNSPLHF.

By proportion, this clonotype is medium-sized. J is TRBJ1-6 and V is TRBV2, with TRBD1 as a possible D gene (5 bases). Germline CDR1 reads SNHLY; CDR2 reads FYNNEI. The CDR3 is made up of 12 amino acids. The V end was cut by 6 bases, the J end by 10 bases, with 10 bases between. The CDR3 bases are TGTGCCAGCAGGGAGGGGAAGTCACCCCTCCACTTT. This translates into CASREGKSPLHF.

Only a few counts were recorded for this clonotype. The J gene is TRBJ1-1, the V gene TRBV20-1; maybe TRBD1 (5 bases). Germline loops: CDR1 DFQATT, CDR2 SNEGSKA (reference sequence). The CDR3 is 12 amino acids. The V end lost 6 bases, the J end lost 4 bases, and 12 bases lay between the germline ends. CDR3 in DNA: TGCAGTGCCGACAGCCGGGGCACTGAAGCTTTCTTT. Its protein is CSADSRGTEAFF.

V usage is TRBV20-1 and J usage is TRBJ1-6; 9 bases agree with TRBD1. V gave up 8 bases and J gave up 8 bases; unmatched junction bases: 13. The CDR3 sequence is 15 residues long. Germline lookup yields CDR1 DFQATT and CDR2 SNEGSKA (reference sequence). This CDR3 is CSPASGQGIYSPLHF. The CDR3 region has the DNA TGCAGTCCTGCCTCGGGACAGGGAATCTATTCACCCCTCCACTTT.

The rearrangement uses TRBV2 and TRBJ2-5; D gene uncertain. This CDR3 region has 12 residues. Germline V CDR1 and CDR2: SNHLY, FYNNEI. V was clipped by 3 bases and J by 5 bases, with 7 bases between them. This chain's CDR3 is CASSEEWETQYF. For the CDR3, the DNA is TGTGCCAGCAGTGAGGAGTGGGAGACCCAGTACTTC.

The J gene is TRBJ1-2, the V gene TRBV11-3, with TRBD1 matching 8 bases. The germline V gene has CDR1 SGHNT and CDR2 YENEEA. The ends lost 5 bases at V and 4 bases at J; junction bases unmatched: 6. The CDR3 covers 14 residues. CDR3 coding DNA: TGTGCCAGCAGCGGGGGACAGGAACTCTATGGCTACACCTTC. It is translated as CASSGGQELYGYTF.

A few counts support this clonotype. This sequence joins TRBV18 and TRBJ1-1; 7 bases fit TRBD1. CDR1 KGHSH and CDR2 LQKENI come from the germline V gene. CDR3 length equals 17 residues. With V trimmed by 6 bases and J by 1 base, 14 bases remained unmatched. CDR3 sequence: CASSLIRQGGTNTEAFF. DNA of the CDR3: TGTGCCAGCTCTCTCATAAGACAGGGCGGCACGAACACTGAAGCTTTCTTT.

The CDR3 nucleotides are TGTGCCAGCAGTCCCGGACAGTATAGCAATCAGCCCCAGCATTTT. Protein sequence: CASSPGQYSNQPQHF. V and J are TRBV2 and TRBJ1-5; the D gene is possibly TRBD1 (6 bases). The V and J ends lost 5 bases and 0 bases respectively, with 11 bases between them. The germline V gene encodes CDR1 SNHLY and CDR2 FYNNEI. The CDR3 length is 15 residues.

The gene calls are TRBV27 and TRBJ2-7, with a tentative D call TRBD1 (5 bases). CDR3 length: 12 amino acids. Germline CDR1 is MNHEY and CDR2 is SMNVEV (reference sequence). V was pared by 11 bases and J by 6 bases, with 17 bases between. CDR3 nucleotides: TGTGCCGGCATCCACCCAGGGCGCGAGCAGTACTTC. Amino acids: CAGIHPGREQYF.

This clonotype is medium-sized. The chain carries TRBV19 and TRBJ1-2; TRBD1 is a possible D gene (6 bases). Looked up from germline, CDR1 is LNHDA and CDR2 is SQIVND (reference sequence). The CDR3 loop spans 15 amino acids. V was pared by 5 bases and J by 4 bases, with 17 bases between. This CDR3 reads CASSVRQVDSYGYTF. CDR3 nucleotide sequence: TGTGCCAGTAGTGTGAGACAGGTGGATAGCTATGGCTACACCTTC.